The source of this TCR beta chain is a study of T cell repertoires in cytomegalovirus infection. Study as a whole: Through public TCR beta signatures, both CMV infection and matching HLA type were indicated. Study-level results: HLA-C-restricted CMV-specific TCR beta clonotypes were dominant in the ex vivo response. Based on cumulative public TCR beta family frequency, carriers of CMV plus the relevant HLA were identified.

TCRdb re-called the reads through MiXCR, storing one row per CDR3 protein. The sample holds hundreds of thousands of distinct CDR3 sequences; approximately 25% are singletons and the top ten take 8%. This clonotype was detected ten times or more. As yet, its antigen is unknown. V was clipped by 3 bases and J by 5 bases; unmatched bases: 6. CDR3 length: 14 amino acids. This receptor was obtained from a human donor in good health (CMV status not recorded). Some clones in this sample may be carry-over from other donors' samples. Source material: CD8+ T cells from PBMCs. The chain is built from TRBV12-3 or TRBV12-4 and TRBJ2-5; 7 bases map to TRBD2. The CDR3 nucleotides are TGTGCCAGCAGTTTTATGGGAGCGGGGGAGACCCAGTACTTC. It translates to CASSFMGAGETQYF.